Following are 23 T cell receptor beta chains from one sample sequenced in a study of T cells expressing NK-cell markers. Reanalyzing the 5' RACE reads, TCRdb keeps one entry per CDR3 protein, without DNA. This sample's clone table lists 350,000 to 400,000 distinct CDR3 sequences. Sequenced input: blood T cells: a sorted CD56 or NKG2C T cell subset, CD4+ or CD8+ T cells, or bulk PBMC T cells (not recorded which). The receptor set was obtained from a woman between 50 and 59 years old in good health.

This chain uses TRBV27 with TRBJ2-3; TCRdb's D call of TRBD2 is untestable without DNA. The CDR3 covers 15 residues. In germline, CDR1 is MNHEY, CDR2 SMNVEV (reference sequence). The CDR3 protein is CASIELGSGRNTQYF.

The J gene is TRBJ2-4, the V gene TRBV12-3 or TRBV12-4; TCRdb designates TRBD2, a call that cannot be tested without DNA. This CDR3 is built from 14 residues. CDR3 protein: CASRSSRNQNIQYF.

The rearrangement joins TRBV12-3 or TRBV12-4 to TRBJ1-2. The CDR3 is made up of 12 amino acids. This CDR3 is CASSLRLYGYTF.

The rearrangement joins TRBV6-7 to TRBJ2-2; there is no DNA to check the TCRdb D call of TRBD1. TRBV6-7 is sorted into the ORF group, with uncertain function. The CDR3 length is 15 residues. The CDR3 spells CASRPGTASTGELFF.

The V gene is TRBV10-3, the J gene TRBJ2-3. The CDR3 runs 13 residues. CDR1 and CDR2 from the germline V gene are ENHRY and SYGVKD. The CDR3 protein is CAIQGVSTDTQYF.

This chain uses TRBV20-1 with TRBJ2-1; lacking DNA, the TRBD2 call made by TCRdb goes unchecked. The CDR3 is made up of 14 amino acids. The germline V gene encodes CDR1 DFQATT and CDR2 SNEGSKA (reference sequence). CDR3: CSASPQGRADEQFF.

The rearrangement links TRBV20-1 to TRBJ1-2; TCRdb's D call of TRBD1 is untestable without DNA. The CDR3 has 13 amino acids. CDR1 and CDR2 (germline): DFQATT, SNEGSKA (reference sequence). The CDR3 spells CSAVTGTQISYTF.

The chain couples TRBV12-3 or TRBV12-4 to TRBJ2-7; TCRdb proposes TRBD2, but this gene call is untestable without DNA. The CDR3 totals 18 residues. This CDR3 is CASSPSGLAGQFAYEQYF.

The chain joins TRBV11-2 to TRBJ2-7. Germline assignment: CDR1 SGHAT and CDR2 FQNNGV. The length of the CDR3 is 13 residues. CDR3 protein: CASSSGTSFEQYF.

This chain uses TRBV24-1 with TRBJ1-3. Germline V gives CDR1 KGHDR, CDR2 SFDVKD. The CDR3 sequence is 16 residues long. CDR3 in amino acids: CATSDPRQGSGNTIYF.

The chain is built from TRBV5-1 and TRBJ2-3. Germline-derived CDR1 and CDR2 are SGHRS and YFSETQ. The CDR3 spans 12 residues. The CDR3 here is CASSLAPYAQYF.

The CDR3 spells CASSLEGTTYNEQFF. The rearrangement links TRBV7-8 to TRBJ2-1; TCRdb lists TRBD2, though no DNA is available to test this call. CDR3 length: 15 residues. Germline lookup yields CDR1 SGHVS and CDR2 FQNEAQ.

The rearrangement uses TRBV9 and TRBJ2-3; TCRdb's D call of TRBD2 is untestable without DNA. The length of the CDR3 is 15 residues. CDR1 SGDLS and CDR2 YYNGEE come from the germline V gene. The CDR3: CASTGVAGISDTQYF.

The chain employs TRBV24-1 and TRBJ2-3; the D call from TCRdb, TRBD1, cannot be confirmed without DNA. CDR1 and CDR2 (germline): KGHDR, SFDVKD. This CDR3 region has 17 residues. The CDR3 protein is CATSAPTSGEFSDTQYF.

The rearrangement uses TRBV5-1 and TRBJ1-1; TCRdb's assignment of TRBD1 cannot be checked, as there is no DNA. The CDR3 is made up of 14 amino acids. Germline CDR1 reads SGHRS; CDR2 reads YFSETQ. CDR3: CASRTPGQGTEAFF. The full variable domain, in which reference TRBV5-1 and TRBJ1-1 provide the parts outside the CDR3, is KAGVTQTPRYLIKTRGQQVTLSCSPISGHRSVSWYQQTPGQGLQFLFEYFSETQRNKGNFPGRFSGRQFSNSRSEMNVSTLELGDSALYLCASRTPGQGTEAFFGQGTRLTVV.

J is TRBJ2-4 and V is TRBV27; TCRdb selects TRBD2, and the lack of DNA leaves this call unchecked. CDR3 length: 14 residues. From germline, CDR1 is MNHEY and CDR2 SMNVEV (reference sequence). The CDR3 here is CASSSRGSVDIQYF.

The chain combines TRBV14 with TRBJ2-2; the TCRdb call, TRBD2, lacks DNA for checking. The CDR3 is made up of 14 amino acids. Germline values: CDR1 SGHDN, CDR2 FVKESK. The CDR3 loop is CASSPGLAAGELFF.

CDR3: CASSQEGTGGSWDEQFF. The chain couples TRBV3-1 to TRBJ2-1; with no DNA, the TCRdb D assignment of TRBD1 cannot be verified. The length of the CDR3 is 17 residues. Per the germline V gene, CDR1 is LGHDT and CDR2 is YNNKEL (reference sequence).

V usage is TRBV7-9 and J usage is TRBJ1-2; the TCRdb call, TRBD1, lacks DNA for checking. Per the germline V gene, CDR1 is SEHNR and CDR2 is FQNEAQ (reference sequence). CDR3 length equals 15 residues. CDR3 amino acids: CASSFLGTWGYGYTF.

The CDR3: CASSSILADQETQYF. The chain employs TRBV7-6 and TRBJ2-5; absent DNA, TCRdb's TRBD2 call cannot be checked. There are 15 residues in the CDR3. Germline CDR1 SGHVS, CDR2 FNYEAQ.

This chain links TRBV24-1 with TRBJ2-7; no DNA is available, so the TRBD1 call from TCRdb remains unchecked. The CDR3 length is 15 residues. Germline values: CDR1 KGHDR, CDR2 SFDVKD. The CDR3 protein is CATSEPGTGVYEQYF.

The CDR3 protein is CASSIGGLGDEQFF. The chain couples TRBV6-6 to TRBJ2-1. There are 14 residues in the CDR3. CDR1 MNHNY and CDR2 SVGAGI come from the germline V gene (reference sequence).

The J gene is TRBJ1-1, the V gene TRBV12-3 or TRBV12-4; TCRdb outputs TRBD1, but without DNA this stays unchecked. CDR3 length: 15 amino acids. This CDR3 reads CASTLGGRVNTEAFF.